The following is a T cell receptor beta chain sequence with its context. As yet, its antigen is unknown. Libraries were prepared by immunoSEQ multiplex PCR; TCRdb keeps only in-frame clonotypes and omits some of them. The data show some 110,000 clones, around 86% seen once. This entry is derived from a study of cytomegalovirus exposure and HLA in healthy donors. Whole-study results and caveats: Cytomegalovirus status was reportedly diagnosed by the classifier with high specificity and sensitivity. Clusters of TCRs from the first cohort tended to co-occur in the 100 to 150 validation repertoires (as a later analysis found).

After removal of 3 bases from V and 9 bases from J, the junction contained 14 bases not matched to a gene. The CDR3 runs 17 residues. Germline CDR1 reads MNHEY; CDR2 reads SMNVEV (reference sequence). It was the approximately 120-subject validation cohort, separate from the 666-subject first cohort, to which the donors belonged. The clonotype comes from a woman younger than 30 in good health and CMV-seropositive. The sample taken for sequencing was PBMCs. The J gene is TRBJ1-6, the V gene TRBV27, with 7 positions matching TRBD1. CDR3 nucleotide sequence: TGTGCCAGCAGTTTTTATCCGGTAGGCAGGGGGATTTCACCCCTCCACTTT. Translating it yields CASSFYPVGRGISPLHF.